These T cell receptor beta chains were read from a single sample in a study of shared T cell receptors in the human thymus. Data came from immunoSEQ multiplex PCR; TCRdb stores just in-frame clones and leaves some out. The sample comprises 720,000 or so clones, approximately 85% of which are singletons, and about 0.0098% rests with the top ten. The sample also formed part of further work on human thymus T cells.

The sequencing sample was made of thymocytes. These receptors were obtained from a girl in the first two years of life with a congenital heart defect. The conserved cysteine and the conserved F or W are not part of the CDR3 here.

cdr3_length j_call v_call cdr3_aa
13 TRBJ2-7 TRBV15 ATSTGTDRVSEQY
15 TRBJ2-1 TRBV5-8 ASSLWLRGGPYNEQF
14 TRBJ1-1 TRBV5-5 ASSLRDKNMNTEAF
13 TRBJ1-2 TRBV6-1 ASMTVSPGDYGYT
14 TRBJ2-7 TRBV7-2 ASSSAGDLSSYEQY
12 TRBJ1-1 TRBV25-1 ASSGPGQGSEAF
14 TRBJ2-7 TRBV14 ASSPRKGRISYEQY
11 TRBJ1-5 TRBV30 AWTGKSNQPQH
14 TRBJ2-7 TRBV28 ASTPPGQGISYEQY
8 TRBJ1-4 TRBV29-1 SATGEKLF
13 TRBJ2-7 TRBV6-5 ASSYSIFLSYEQY
14 TRBJ2-3 TRBV6-5 ASSSTTSGDTDTQY
12 TRBJ1-6 TRBV6-5 ASSYSVQGSPLH
12 TRBJ1-2 TRBV5-6 ASSFDRVAYGYT
10 TRBJ1-1 TRBV4-1 ASSSPDTEAF
14 TRBJ2-7 TRBV28 ASTSLAGGPLYEQY
11 TRBJ2-1 TRBV6-6 ASTGSSYNEQF
13 TRBJ2-7 TRBV14 ASSQAARGPIEQY
12 TRBJ1-2 TRBV9 ASSARVPSYGYT
13 TRBJ1-2 TRBV29-1 SVDTLQGLDYGYT
14 TRBJ1-1 TRBV6-6 ASSYGDRGQDTEAF
19 TRBJ2-3 TRBV18 ASSPRLVGGSPREVRDTQY
15 TRBJ2-1 TRBV11-3 ASSSKRWQGAKNEQF
15 TRBJ2-2 TRBV5-5 ASSPELAGGPAGELF
13 TRBJ2-7 TRBV7-6 ASSLLGGGGYEQY
14 TRBJ2-1 TRBV5-6 ASSLGIAGPYNEQF
11 TRBJ1-5 TRBV10-2 ASGQGRNQPQH
13 TRBJ2-2 TRBV15 ATSPKRGRAGELF
14 TRBJ1-5 TRBV27 ASSLSGTGYDQPQH
14 TRBJ2-2 TRBV18 ASSPPQGARTGELF
14 TRBJ1-5 TRBV4-3 ASSQEAGYSNQPQH